These T cell receptor beta chains were read from a single sample in a study of T cells in localized non-small cell lung cancer. Clones were read by immunoSEQ multiplex PCR, and TCRdb kept only the in-frame ones, dropping some. Here the sample spans about 77,000 clones, 70% to 90% being singletons. The sequences come from peripheral blood, collected before any cancer treatment. These receptors came from a woman between 40 and 69 years old with stage I squamous cell lung carcinoma. Both conserved end residues are trimmed from each CDR3.

>TRBV6-5|TRBJ1-1
ASSFGAGGTEAF
>TRBV2|TRBJ2-7
ASSDYEQY
>TRBV2|TRBJ1-2
ARSPTGGGGYT
>TRBV30|TRBJ1-3
AWAGTGFFSGNTIY
>TRBV5-1|TRBJ2-7
ASSLRWESYEQY
>TRBV7-3|TRBJ2-7
ASSPHSGVSYEQY
>TRBV2|TRBJ2-3
ASRTTSTDTQY
>TRBV7-9|TRBJ1-2
ASSFQAPYGYT
>TRBV5-4|TRBJ1-2
ASSLGVGANYGYT
>TRBV7-8|TRBJ1-2
ASSVFNRALYGYT
>TRBV7-6|TRBJ2-1
ASSLRGGGRLSGNEQF
>TRBV5-6|TRBJ2-1
ASSSTGLNEQF
>TRBV7-9|TRBJ1-2
ASSLALGVYGYT
>TRBV10-3|TRBJ1-1
AISGGTGVNTEAF
>TRBV12-5|TRBJ2-5
ASGLGQSGQETQY
>TRBV6-5|TRBJ2-3
ASRRTSGTDTQY
>TRBV19|TRBJ1-2
ASSGQNYGYT
>TRBV7-9|TRBJ1-6
ASTLGRFYNSPLH
>TRBV6-4|TRBJ2-7
ASTPRLLNGEQY
>TRBV29-1|TRBJ1-5
SVRVSGNQPQH
>TRBV30|TRBJ1-5
AWNPTGTGNQPQH
>TRBV7-9|TRBJ1-5
ASSSGGDSNQPQH
>TRBV14|TRBJ2-3
ASSQGVTPQY
>TRBV6-5|TRBJ2-7
ASSYMGKSYEQY
>TRBV4-1|TRBJ1-3
ASSQTVLTHSGNTIY
>TRBV6-1|TRBJ1-2
ASSDRRRDFNYGYT
>TRBV4-1|TRBJ2-3
ASSHDRDKTQY
>TRBV6-5|TRBJ2-5
ASSLGLAQETQY
>TRBV5-4|TRBJ2-5
ASSTAQSKTEETQY
>TRBV30|TRBJ1-2
AWTPPGFNYGYT
>TRBV7-3|TRBJ2-1
ASSTGQLNEQF
>TRBV4-1|TRBJ2-1
ASSQETGGYEQF
>TRBV2|TRBJ1-6
ASSQGQGPSPLH
>TRBV11-2|TRBJ1-1
ASSRMGGGNTEAF
>TRBV30|TRBJ2-7
AWSVTYEQY
>TRBV2|TRBJ1-3
ASRETGGDTIY
>TRBV7-9|TRBJ2-3
ASSRRLAGDSDTQY
>TRBV7-9|TRBJ2-1
ASSPTGLSYNEQF
>TRBV4-1|TRBJ2-1
ASSPSGTGYNEQF
>TRBV5-4|TRBJ1-1
ASSLRTGTGTEAF
>TRBV11-2|TRBJ2-7
ASSGPGQSYEQY
>TRBV5-4|TRBJ1-2
ASSLPGGNLFGYGYT
>TRBV6-5|TRBJ1-1
ASSVEMWTNTEAF
>TRBV6-1|TRBJ2-7
ASVLTAAYEQY
>TRBV6-1|TRBJ1-5
ASSQRGQPQH
>TRBV4-2|TRBJ1-2
ASSQAGTRIIYGYT
>TRBV7-8|TRBJ2-5
ASSAETDREQETQY
>TRBV10-3|TRBJ1-1
AISESQGLTEAF
>TRBV9|TRBJ2-2
ASSPQLAGGARSGELF
>TRBV18|TRBJ1-2
ASSPPLSQSTDGYT
>TRBV19|TRBJ1-1
ASSPTGGVTEAF
>TRBV5-1|TRBJ1-3
ASSFGQGAGNTIY
>TRBV9|TRBJ1-5
ASSVDEWDRGWSNQPQH
>TRBV6-5|TRBJ1-2
ASSPDSKYGYT
>TRBV7-9|TRBJ2-2
ASSFQTGELF
>TRBV7-9|TRBJ2-1
ASSPTSGGIGEQF